The T cell receptor (beta chain) described here comes from a study of blood T cell repertoires in COVID-19. Study-wide background: Some COVID-19 samples were acute and others convalescent; all came from the United States, Italy and Spain.

Authors' data handling: Scientists estimated how many nucleated cells there were by amplifying reference gene primers. Here immunoSEQ multiplex PCR was the method, and the copy in TCRdb shows in-frame clones only, minus some. V and J calls and clone size come straight from that table; D and trimming were deduced from the DNA. This table holds under 200,000 clones, just over 85% found once. V lost 5 bases and J 5 bases, leaving 12 bases between the germline ends. The CDR3 runs 12 residues. The germline V gene encodes CDR1 SQVTM and CDR2 ANQGSEA. This clonotype was obtained from a man over 45 with active or convalescent COVID-19. The rearrangement links TRBV29-1 to TRBJ2-5; a possible D gene is TRBD2 (5 bases). Sequencing used peripheral blood. In DNA form, the CDR3 reads TGCAGCGTTTATCGGCGAGGGGAGACCCAGTACTTC. Protein: CSVYRRGETQYF.